This T cell receptor (beta chain) was profiled in a study of blood T cell repertoires in COVID-19. At the level of the study: The United States, Italy and Spain provided the acute and convalescent COVID-19 samples. Sources were T cells, B-cell-depleted T cells, or PBMCs; the material itself was cDNA or gDNA.

Original handling: The authors estimated nucleated cell counts from reference gene primer amplification. Generated by immunoSEQ multiplex PCR, the TCRdb table keeps only in-frame clones and is missing some. V, J and clone size were drawn from that table, and D and trimming were deduced from the DNA. The sample carries under 150,000 clones, approximately 79% recorded once. Looked up from germline, CDR1 is LNHDA and CDR2 is SQIVND (reference sequence). Trimming removed 5 bases from V and 9 bases from J, with 11 bases in between. The CDR3 has 12 residues. This clonotype was obtained from a man aged 45-60 years with active or convalescent COVID-19. Sequencing used peripheral blood. The chain combines TRBV19 with TRBJ2-1, with a tentative D call TRBD2 (5 bases). The CDR3 loop is CASSVGEIEQFF. For the CDR3, the DNA is TGTGCCAGTAGTGTCGGGGAGATTGAGCAGTTCTTC. The variable domain in full, completed from reference TRBV19 and TRBJ2-1, reads DGGITQSPKYLFRKEGQNVTLSCEQNLNHDAMYWYRQDPGQGLRLIYYSQIVNDFQKGDIAEGYSVSREKKESFPLTVTSAQKNPTAFYLCASSVGEIEQFFGPGTRLTVL.